Below are 30 T cell receptor beta chains sequenced from a single sample in a study of technical replicates of blood from a handful of donors. Sequenced by immunoSEQ multiplex PCR; TCRdb stores in-frame clones only, minus some. Counted here are 55,000 to 75,000 clones, 75% to 95% occurring once; the ten biggest clones make up about 3.6%. The sequencing sample was made of PBMCs. Receptors were obtained from a human donor in good health. Some clones in this sample may be carry-over from other donors' samples.

This clone was counted between two and nine times. The chain employs TRBV2 and TRBJ1-1; TRBD1 is a possible D gene (5 bases). Per germline, CDR1 SNHLY and CDR2 FYNNEI. V was cut by 11 bases and J by 4 bases, with 17 bases left in between. The length of the CDR3 is 13 residues. This CDR3 is CAGAGEGITEAFF. In DNA, the CDR3 is TGTGCCGGGGCGGGGGAAGGGATCACTGAAGCTTTCTTT.

The J gene is TRBJ1-6, the V gene TRBV19, with D perhaps TRBD1 (6 bases). The CDR3 is made up of 14 amino acids. Trimming took 7 bases from V and 3 from J, leaving 10 bases between them. Germline V lookup: CDR1 LNHDA, CDR2 SQIVND (reference sequence). For the CDR3, the DNA is TGTGCCAGTATGCGGACAGTCTATAATTCACCCCTCCACTTT. It codes for CASMRTVYNSPLHF. The full variable domain, rest sourced from reference TRBV19 and TRBJ1-6, is DGGITQSPKYLFRKEGQNVTLSCEQNLNHDAMYWYRQDPGQGLRLIYYSQIVNDFQKGDIAEGYSVSREKKESFPLTVTSAQKNPTAFYLCASMRTVYNSPLHFGNGTRLTVT.

The V call is TRBV19, the J call TRBJ2-1; TRBD2 agrees at 8 bases. J was trimmed by 4 bases and V by 7 bases; bases with no gene match: 9. CDR3 length: 15 residues. CDR1 and CDR2 (germline): LNHDA, SQIVND (reference sequence). Written as DNA, the CDR3 is TGTGCCAGTACCCTCGTCGGGGGGGCTTACAATGAGCAGTTCTTC. This codes for CASTLVGGAYNEQFF.

The rearrangement uses TRBV6-1 and TRBJ2-2; 7 bases are shared with TRBD2. Germline CDR1 reads MNHNS; CDR2 reads SASEGT. J was trimmed by 9 bases and V by 3 bases; bases with no gene match: 10. This CDR3 spans 15 amino acids. This chain's CDR3 is CASSDSGGGVRELFF. In DNA form, the CDR3 reads TGTGCCAGCAGTGACTCGGGAGGAGGGGTCCGGGAGCTGTTTTTT.

This clone appeared a single time. This chain connects TRBV9 to TRBJ1-3, with D possibly being TRBD1 (6 bases). The CDR3 is 17 residues long. The V gene lost 0 bases and the J gene lost 0 bases, with 13 bases spanning the gap. CDR1 is SGDLS and CDR2 is YYNGEE in the germline V gene. The CDR3 DNA reads as TGTGCCAGCAGCGTAGGTTCGGGGGGCAGCTCTGGAAACACCATATATTTT. This encodes CASSVGSGGSSGNTIYF.

V and J are TRBV6-1 and TRBJ1-2, with 8 bases matching TRBD1. The germline CDR1 and CDR2 sequences are MNHNS and SASEGT. This CDR3 has 14 amino acids. J gave up 6 bases and V 4 bases, and 7 bases lay outside the gene matches. The CDR3 DNA reads as TGTGCCAGCAGTGCAGCAGGGGGCGACGATGGCTACACCTTC. Amino acids: CASSAAGGDDGYTF.

This clone was picked up a small number of times. This chain uses TRBV12-5 with TRBJ2-7, with D possibly being TRBD1 (6 bases). The CDR3 extends over 14 amino acids. The ends were cut back, 2 bases at V and 3 bases at J, with 11 bases in the middle. Germline V gene lookup returns CDR1 LGHNT and CDR2 FRNRAP. CDR3 in amino acids: CASGLQGLDYEQYF. CDR3 DNA: TGTGCTAGTGGTTTGCAGGGGCTAGACTACGAGCAGTACTTC.

This clone was picked up one time. The genes are TRBV5-6 and TRBJ2-7; 7 nucleotides line up with TRBD1. Germline V gene data show CDR1 as SGHDT and CDR2 as YYEEEE. This CDR3 has 14 residues. Trimming removed 0 bases from V and 7 bases from J; junction bases left unmatched: 7. This chain's CDR3 is CASSLASAGGEQYF. For the CDR3, the DNA is TGTGCCAGCAGCTTGGCCTCGGCAGGGGGTGAGCAGTACTTC.

V and J are TRBV27 and TRBJ1-2; D is unresolved. The CDR3 loop spans 13 amino acids. In germline, CDR1 is MNHEY, CDR2 SMNVEV (reference sequence). Deletions cut 0 bases from V and 4 bases from J, with 6 bases between. CDR3: CASSLSAVYGYTF. The CDR3 nucleotides are TGTGCCAGCAGTTTATCGGCAGTCTATGGCTACACCTTC.

The rearrangement links TRBV7-9 to TRBJ1-3, with 7 bases fitting TRBD1. Germline values: CDR1 SEHNR, CDR2 FQNEAQ (reference sequence). The CDR3 length is 16 residues. After removal of 7 bases from V and 1 base from J, the junction contained 10 bases not matched to a gene. CDR3 in amino acids: CASNKGTGASGNTIYF. As DNA, the CDR3 is TGTGCCAGCAACAAAGGAACAGGGGCTTCTGGAAACACCATATATTTT.

V and J are TRBV7-9 and TRBJ2-2; 8 bases line up with TRBD2. This CDR3 is 16 amino acids long. Germline V gene data show CDR1 as SEHNR and CDR2 as FQNEAQ (reference sequence). Losses at the gene ends were 8 bases for V and 0 bases for J; bases not matched to a gene: 8. The CDR3 region is CASFSSRGANTGELFF. In DNA, the CDR3 is TGTGCCAGCTTCTCTTCGCGGGGGGCGAACACCGGGGAGCTGTTTTTT.

This chain connects TRBV4-2 to TRBJ2-1; D remains unclear. Germline V lookup: CDR1 LGHNA, CDR2 YNFKEQ. This CDR3 contains 14 residues. V shed 0 bases and J shed 7 bases, with 10 bases lying between them. CDR3 loop: CASSQDFATNEQFF. CDR3 nucleotides: TGTGCCAGCAGCCAAGATTTCGCAACAAATGAGCAGTTCTTC.

This rearrangement joins TRBV7-9 to TRBJ1-2; a possible D gene is TRBD1 (5 bases). Germline CDR1 is SEHNR and CDR2 is FQNEAQ (reference sequence). The CDR3 runs 14 residues. Trimming took 8 bases from V and 0 from J, leaving 13 bases between them. CDR3 in amino acids: CASRGAGSNYGYTF. The DNA for the CDR3 is TGTGCCAGCCGAGGGGCGGGGTCTAACTATGGCTACACCTTC.

The CDR3: CSVAGVLQGLETQYF. The CDR3 DNA follows: TGCAGCGTTGCGGGGGTTTTACAGGGGCTCGAGACCCAGTACTTC. The chain has TRBV29-1 and TRBJ2-5; D possibly corresponds to TRBD1 (7 bases). This CDR3 has 15 residues. The germline CDR1 and CDR2 sequences are SQVTM and ANQGSEA. V lost 4 bases and J 5 bases, leaving 20 bases between the germline ends.

The chain has TRBV19 and TRBJ2-3; D is undetermined. The V end was cut by 7 bases, the J end by 2 bases, with 10 bases between. The CDR3 is made up of 13 amino acids. The germline gives CDR1 LNHDA, CDR2 SQIVND (reference sequence). The CDR3 spells CASMETNTDTQYF. The CDR3, as DNA: TGTGCCAGTATGGAGACCAACACAGATACGCAGTATTTT.

This chain connects TRBV18 to TRBJ2-7, with D hard to call. Trimming took off 3 bases at V and 6 bases at J, with 12 bases between the two ends. Germline values: CDR1 KGHSH, CDR2 LQKENI. This CDR3 has 13 residues. The chain's CDR3 is CASSPLSQVEQYF. CDR3 sequence (DNA): TGTGCCAGCTCACCTCTGTCCCAGGTCGAGCAGTACTTC.

The chain is built from TRBV27 and TRBJ1-5, with D possibly TRBD1 on 6 matching bases. The CDR3 is made up of 14 amino acids. In germline, CDR1 is MNHEY, CDR2 SMNVEV (reference sequence). Between the trimmed V and J ends, which lost 2 bases and 7 bases, there was a span of 12 bases. CDR3 DNA sequence: TGTGCCAGCAGTTTAGCAGGGGTAGGGCAGCCCCAGCATTTT. Protein sequence: CASSLAGVGQPQHF.

This clone is a singleton in its sample. The V call is TRBV6-5, the J call TRBJ1-1; weak D call: TRBD1 (5 bases). The CDR3 runs to 13 residues. The V end lost 2 bases, the J end lost 5 bases, and 9 bases lay between the germline ends. The germline V gene encodes CDR1 MNHEY and CDR2 SVGAGI. The CDR3 DNA follows: TGTGCCAGCAGTTACGCGGGGGGTACTGAAGCTTTCTTT. Its translation: CASSYAGGTEAFF.

V usage is TRBV6-1 and J usage is TRBJ2-7; D possibly corresponds to TRBD1 (5 bases). Per germline, CDR1 MNHNS and CDR2 SASEGT. V was shortened by 3 bases and J by 3 bases, with 15 bases between the two germline ends. This CDR3 is 15 amino acids long. CDR3 nucleotides: TGTGCCAGCAGTGACCCTCAAGGGGCCCTCTACGAGCAGTACTTC. It translates to CASSDPQGALYEQYF.

The V call is TRBV15, the J call TRBJ1-2; a possible D gene is TRBD1 (6 bases). V lost 0 bases, J lost 4 bases, and 12 bases lay in between. The CDR3 spans 15 residues. Germline V gene lookup returns CDR1 LNHNV and CDR2 YYDKDF (reference sequence). The CDR3 sequence is CATSRDDRWGYGYTF. The CDR3 bases are TGTGCCACCAGCAGAGATGACAGGTGGGGCTATGGCTACACCTTC.

The chain has TRBV7-3 and TRBJ1-5; a possible D gene is TRBD1 (5 bases). Germline V gene data show CDR1 as SGHTA and CDR2 as FQGTGA. Trimming took 6 bases from V and 0 from J, leaving 21 bases between them. CDR3 length: 18 amino acids. CDR3 protein: CASSRTGDRHYSNQPQHF. The CDR3 nucleotides read TGTGCCAGCAGTCGTACGGGGGATAGACACTATAGCAATCAGCCCCAGCATTTT.

The sample holds one count of this clone. V gene TRBV14 combines with J gene TRBJ1-1; the D is unclear. The CDR3 contains 13 residues. Germline V lookup: CDR1 SGHDN, CDR2 FVKESK. Between the trimmed V and J ends, which lost 2 bases and 1 base, there was a span of 5 bases. The CDR3 coding sequence is TGTGCCAGCAGCCAATCCGGGAACACTGAAGCTTTCTTT. Encoded protein: CASSQSGNTEAFF.

The rearrangement uses TRBV4-3 and TRBJ1-3; D is perhaps TRBD1 (5 bases). Germline-derived CDR1 and CDR2 are LGHNA and YSLEER. Deletions cut 0 bases from V and 1 base from J, with 10 bases between. There are 16 residues in the CDR3. CDR3 coding DNA: TGCGCCAGCAGCCAAGATCTCAGGGCTTCTGGAAACACCATATATTTT. It yields the protein CASSQDLRASGNTIYF.

DNA for the CDR3: TGTGCCAGCAGTACCAGGACTGTAAAAGAGACCCAGTACTTC. Its translation: CASSTRTVKETQYF. The gene calls are TRBV6-5 and TRBJ2-5, with D possibly TRBD2 on 5 matching bases. This CDR3 region has 14 residues. The germline CDR1 and CDR2 sequences are MNHEY and SVGAGI. V dropped 5 bases and J dropped 3 bases, with 13 bases sitting between them.

The chain joins TRBV7-9 to TRBJ1-6; possible D gene TRBD1, 5 bases. This CDR3 is built from 16 residues. Trimming removed 5 bases at V and 15 bases at J, with 26 bases between. CDR1 is SEHNR, CDR2 FQNEAQ, per germline (reference sequence). The CDR3 region has the DNA TGTGCCAGCAGCCCCGTGGCGGGGCCCGAATTCAGGGTCCTCCACTTT. Protein sequence: CASSPVAGPEFRVLHF.

The V and J genes are TRBV4-2 and TRBJ2-5; D gene unclear. Germline CDR1 reads LGHNA; CDR2 reads YNFKEQ. V lost 0 bases to trimming and J lost 2 bases, with 7 bases between them. The CDR3 has 14 amino acids. The CDR3 loop is CASSQDLEQETQYF. DNA for the CDR3: TGTGCCAGCAGCCAAGATCTAGAGCAAGAGACCCAGTACTTC.

V and J are TRBV5-1 and TRBJ2-7; D perhaps matches TRBD1 (5 bases). In germline, CDR1 is SGHRS, CDR2 YFSETQ. There are 15 residues in the CDR3. The V end lost 1 base, the J end lost 4 bases, and 15 bases lay between the germline ends. The CDR3 loop reads CASSLMRGQNYEQYF. Here the CDR3 DNA reads TGCGCCAGCAGCTTGATGCGTGGACAAAATTACGAGCAGTACTTC.

V gene TRBV5-4 combines with J gene TRBJ2-5; tentatively, D is TRBD1 (5 bases). V was cut by 4 bases and J by 2 bases, with 12 bases left in between. The CDR3 consists of 14 residues. CDR1 and CDR2 (germline): SGHNT, YYREEE (reference sequence). In nucleotides, the CDR3 is TGTGCCAGCAGCAACCAGGGTCGACAAGAGACCCAGTACTTC. Protein sequence: CASSNQGRQETQYF.

This clone was counted a single time. The rearrangement joins TRBV27 to TRBJ1-5; no definite D call. Germline V CDR1 and CDR2: MNHEY, SMNVEV (reference sequence). This CDR3 has 14 amino acids. The V end lost 5 bases, the J end lost 2 bases, and 10 bases lay between the germline ends. The CDR3 spells CASSTQLGNQPQHF. CDR3 bases: TGTGCCAGCAGTACACAGTTGGGCAATCAGCCCCAGCATTTT.

V gene TRBV4-2 combines with J gene TRBJ2-1, with 8 bases fitting TRBD2. The CDR3 runs 17 residues. Looked up from germline, CDR1 is LGHNA and CDR2 is YNFKEQ. The junction had 12 bases not matched to a gene; V was cut back by 0 bases and J by 8 bases. The CDR3 is CASSQEVLGTRFDEQFF. The CDR3 region has the DNA TGTGCCAGCAGCCAAGAAGTATTGGGGACTAGGTTCGATGAGCAGTTCTTC.